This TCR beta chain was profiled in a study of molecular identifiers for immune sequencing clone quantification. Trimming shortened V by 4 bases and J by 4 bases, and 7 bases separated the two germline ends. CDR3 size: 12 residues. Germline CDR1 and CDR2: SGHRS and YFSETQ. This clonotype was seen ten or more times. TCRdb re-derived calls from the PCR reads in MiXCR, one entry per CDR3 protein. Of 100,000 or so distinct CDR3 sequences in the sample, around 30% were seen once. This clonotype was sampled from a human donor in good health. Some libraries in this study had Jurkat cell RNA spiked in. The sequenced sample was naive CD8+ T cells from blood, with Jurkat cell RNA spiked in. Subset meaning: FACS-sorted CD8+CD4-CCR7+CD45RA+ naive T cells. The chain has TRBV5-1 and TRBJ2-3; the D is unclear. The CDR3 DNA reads TGCGCCAGCAGCGGGGATTCAGATACGCAGTATTTT. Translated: CASSGDSDTQYF.